Presented here are 8 T cell receptor beta chains from one specimen sequenced in a study of CD8 T cells in ankylosing spondylitis. TCRdb re-analysed the 5' RACE reads in MiXCR, keeping a single row per CDR3 protein. The sample has 200,000 to 300,000 distinct CDR3 sequences; roughly 8% are singletons. Sample: blood, either unsorted or a sorted T cell fraction (not recorded which). The receptors stem from a female donor with ankylosing spondylitis or in good health (not recorded which).

This chain uses TRBV7-2 with TRBJ2-1, with D uncertain. Germline assignment: CDR1 SGHTA and CDR2 FQGNSA. With 5 bases removed from V and 2 bases from J, the gap between germline ends came to 13 bases. The CDR3 consists of 15 residues. The CDR3 bases are TGTGCCAGCAGCCAGACCCCGACCACCTACAATGAGCAGTTCTTC. It is translated as CASSQTPTTYNEQFF. Full variable domain (missing parts from reference TRBV7-2 and TRBJ2-1): GAGVSQSPSNKVTEKGKDVELRCDPISGHTALYWYRQSLGQGLEFLIYFQGNSAPDKSGLPSDRFSAERTGGSVSTLTIQRTQQEDSAVYLCASSQTPTTYNEQFFGPGTRLTVL.

This clonotype was seen many times. The chain carries TRBV10-3 and TRBJ2-7; D may be TRBD2 (6 bases). The length of the CDR3 is 12 residues. Germline lookup yields CDR1 ENHRY and CDR2 SYGVKD. Between the trimmed V and J ends, which lost 8 bases and 0 bases, there was a span of 8 bases. Written as DNA, the CDR3 is TGTGCCATCTTGACTAGCTCCTACGAGCAGTACTTC. This sequence encodes CAILTSSYEQYF.

This clonotype has a count of ten or more. V usage is TRBV7-2 and J usage is TRBJ1-2, with D perhaps TRBD1 (5 bases). Germline V gene sequence: CDR1 SGHTA, CDR2 FQGNSA. CDR3 length: 13 amino acids. The V and J ends lost 1 base and 4 bases respectively, with 7 bases between them. CDR3 amino acids: CASSLEGIYGYTF. DNA for the CDR3: TGTGCCAGCAGCTTAGAGGGGATCTATGGCTACACCTTC.

This clonotype was recorded many times. The V call is TRBV14, the J call TRBJ2-5; no clear D. The germline V gene encodes CDR1 SGHDN and CDR2 FVKESK. This CDR3 region has 11 residues. The V end was cut by 8 bases, the J end by 3 bases, with 7 bases between. CDR3 amino acids: CASVPEETQYF. CDR3 nucleotides: TGTGCCAGCGTTCCGGAAGAGACCCAGTACTTC.

This clonotype was seen repeatedly, ten times or more. The chain links TRBV7-2 to TRBJ2-7, with no clear D. Per the germline V gene, CDR1 is SGHTA and CDR2 is FQGNSA. The CDR3 consists of 14 residues. V shed 6 bases and J shed 1 base, with 13 bases lying between them. CDR3 region: CASSSQRGSYEQYF. CDR3 nucleotides: TGTGCCAGCAGTTCCCAAAGAGGTTCCTACGAGCAGTACTTC.

This clonotype was detected many times. The genes are TRBV28 and TRBJ2-7; 11 bases match TRBD1. From germline, CDR1 is MDHEN and CDR2 SYDVKM. V lost 2 bases to trimming and J lost 2 bases; unmatched junction nucleotides: 2. CDR3 size: 15 residues. Written as DNA, the CDR3 is TGTGCCAGCAGTTTAGGGACAGGGGGTCCCTACGAGCAGTACTTC. Translation gives CASSLGTGGPYEQYF.

The rearrangement links TRBV3-1 to TRBJ2-2, with a tentative D call TRBD2 (5 bases). V was shortened by 8 bases and J by 5 bases, with 15 bases between the two germline ends. The CDR3 covers 14 residues. Germline CDR1 is LGHDT and CDR2 is YNNKEL (reference sequence). Here the CDR3 DNA reads TGTGCCAGCGCCCCTCTACTAGGGACCGGGGAGCTGTTTTTT. This translates into CASAPLLGTGELFF.

Many counts were recorded for this clonotype. V gene TRBV20-1 combines with J gene TRBJ2-5; TRBD1 matches at 9 bases. Germline-derived CDR1 and CDR2 are DFQATT and SNEGSKA (reference sequence). The CDR3 contains 14 residues. The ends lost 5 bases at V and 7 bases at J; junction bases unmatched: 11. The CDR3 DNA follows: TGCAGTGCTTTCAGGACAGGGGCACCGGGGACCCAGTACTTC. The encoded protein is CSAFRTGAPGTQYF.